This TCR beta chain was sequenced during a study of technical replicates of blood from a few donors. Germline CDR1 reads SQVTM; CDR2 reads ANQGSEA. CDR3 length equals 14 residues. Trimming cost V 1 base and J 2 bases, with 12 bases left between them. Repertoires were generated with immunoSEQ multiplex PCR, while TCRdb's copy carries only in-frame clones and drops some. The sample includes some 80,000 clones, about 96% of them seen just once. The TCR comes from a human donor in good health. This sequence joins TRBV29-1 and TRBJ2-7; possibly TRBD1 for D (6 bases). The sequencing input was T cells isolated from PBMCs. The chain's CDR3 is CSVEGDTLPYEQYF. The CDR3 DNA reads as TGCAGCGTTGAAGGGGACACCCTCCCCTACGAGCAGTACTTC.